This T cell receptor (beta chain) was identified in a study of cytomegalovirus exposure and HLA in healthy donors. General study findings and limits: In vitro experiments confirmed that three CMV-associated chains were specific for CMV antigens.

Regarding this clone: What it binds is not known.

Trimming took 4 bases from V and 4 from J; bases not matched to a gene: 12. Germline V gives CDR1 SGDLS, CDR2 YYNGEE. The CDR3 is 17 residues long. PCR used 60 Vbeta primers and 13 Jbeta primers. The protocol was immunoSEQ multiplex PCR, while the TCRdb copy is restricted to in-frame clones and leaves out a portion. The sample holds about 130,000 clones, 70% to 85% seen once. The sequence was obtained from a woman between 45 and 65 years old in good health and CMV-seronegative. The sequenced sample consisted of PBMCs. J is TRBJ2-5 and V is TRBV9; 11 bases align to TRBD2. CDR3 nucleotides: TGTGCCAGCAGCCCCCAGGGGGGGACTAGCGGTACAGAGACCCAGTACTTC. Translation: CASSPQGGTSGTETQYF.